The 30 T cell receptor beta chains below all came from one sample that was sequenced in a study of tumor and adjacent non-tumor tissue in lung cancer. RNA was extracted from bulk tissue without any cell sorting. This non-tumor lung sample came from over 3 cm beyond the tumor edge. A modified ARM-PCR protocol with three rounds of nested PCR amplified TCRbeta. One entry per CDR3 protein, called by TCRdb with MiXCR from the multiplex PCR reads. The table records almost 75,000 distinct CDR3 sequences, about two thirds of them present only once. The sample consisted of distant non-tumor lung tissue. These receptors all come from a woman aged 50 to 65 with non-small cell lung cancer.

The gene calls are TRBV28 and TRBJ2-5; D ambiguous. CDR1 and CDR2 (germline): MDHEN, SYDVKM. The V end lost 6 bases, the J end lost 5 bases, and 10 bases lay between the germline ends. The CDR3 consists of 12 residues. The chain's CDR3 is CASSSFPETQYF. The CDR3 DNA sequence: TGTGCCAGCAGCTCCTTCCCGGAGACCCAGTACTTC.

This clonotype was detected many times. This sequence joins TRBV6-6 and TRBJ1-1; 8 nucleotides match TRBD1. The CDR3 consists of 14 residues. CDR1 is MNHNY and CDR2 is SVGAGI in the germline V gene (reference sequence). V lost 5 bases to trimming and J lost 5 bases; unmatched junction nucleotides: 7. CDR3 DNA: TGTGCCAGCAGTGCCAGGGGGCATGAGACTGAAGCTTTCTTT. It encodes CASSARGHETEAFF.

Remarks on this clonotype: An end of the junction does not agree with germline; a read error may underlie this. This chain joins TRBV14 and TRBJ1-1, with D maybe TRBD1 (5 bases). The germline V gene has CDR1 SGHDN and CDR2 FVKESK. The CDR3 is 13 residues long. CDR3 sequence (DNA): TGTGACAGCAGCCTATTACTCCGGGACGAAGCTTTCTTT. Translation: CDSSLLLRDEAFF. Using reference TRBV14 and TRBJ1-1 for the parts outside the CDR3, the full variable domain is EAGVTQFPSHSVIEKGQTVTLRCDPISGHDNLYWYRRVMGKEIKFLLHFVKESKQDESGMPNNRFLAERTGGTYSTLKVQPAELEDSGVYFCDSSLLLRDEAFFGQGTRLTVV.

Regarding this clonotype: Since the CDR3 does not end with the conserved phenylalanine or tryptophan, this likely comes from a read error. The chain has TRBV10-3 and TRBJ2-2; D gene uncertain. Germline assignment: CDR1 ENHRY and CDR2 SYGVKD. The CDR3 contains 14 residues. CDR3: CTITESMADGELFI. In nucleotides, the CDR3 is TGTACCATCACTGAGTCGATGGCAGACGGGGAGCTGTTTATT.

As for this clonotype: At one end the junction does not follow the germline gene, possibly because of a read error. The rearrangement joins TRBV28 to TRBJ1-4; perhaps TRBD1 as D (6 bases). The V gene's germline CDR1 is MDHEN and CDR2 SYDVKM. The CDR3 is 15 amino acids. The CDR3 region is CAGSSERGCREKLFF. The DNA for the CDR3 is TGTGCCGGCAGTTCTGAGAGGGGGTGCCGGGAAAAACTGTTTTTT.

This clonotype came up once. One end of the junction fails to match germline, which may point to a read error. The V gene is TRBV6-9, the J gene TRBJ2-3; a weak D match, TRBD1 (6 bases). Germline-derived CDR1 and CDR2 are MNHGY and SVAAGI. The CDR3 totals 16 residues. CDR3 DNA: TGTGCCAGCAGTTATATCGTGACAGGTTCCACAGATACGCAATATTTT. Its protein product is CASSYIVTGSTDTQYF.

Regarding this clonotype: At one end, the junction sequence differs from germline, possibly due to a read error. CDR3 DNA sequence: TGTGCCAGTAGCTTAATATCTAGGACAAGCTACGAGCAGTACTTC. This codes for CASSLISRTSYEQYF. The gene calls are TRBV11-2 and TRBJ2-7; the D gene is possibly TRBD1 (5 bases). The CDR3 runs to 15 residues. Looked up from germline, CDR1 is SGHAT and CDR2 is FQNNGV.

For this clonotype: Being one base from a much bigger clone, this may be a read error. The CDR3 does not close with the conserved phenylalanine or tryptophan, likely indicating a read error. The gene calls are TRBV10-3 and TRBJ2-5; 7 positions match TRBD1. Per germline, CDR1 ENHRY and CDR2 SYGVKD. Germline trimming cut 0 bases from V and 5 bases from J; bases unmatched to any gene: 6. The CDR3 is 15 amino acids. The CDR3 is CAISESLQGMETQYL. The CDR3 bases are TGTGCCATCAGTGAGTCGTTACAGGGGATGGAGACCCAGTACTTG.

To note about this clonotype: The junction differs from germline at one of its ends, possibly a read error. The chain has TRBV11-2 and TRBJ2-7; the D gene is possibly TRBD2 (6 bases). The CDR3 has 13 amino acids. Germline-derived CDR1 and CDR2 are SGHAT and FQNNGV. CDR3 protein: CSSSLAAGYERFF. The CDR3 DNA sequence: TGTTCCAGCAGCTTAGCGGCTGGGTACGAGCGGTTCTTC.

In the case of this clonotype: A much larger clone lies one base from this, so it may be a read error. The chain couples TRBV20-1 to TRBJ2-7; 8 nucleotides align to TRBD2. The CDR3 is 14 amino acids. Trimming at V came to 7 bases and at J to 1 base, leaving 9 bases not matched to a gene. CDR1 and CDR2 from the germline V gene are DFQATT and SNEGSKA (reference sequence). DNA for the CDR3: TGCAGTGTTATCCCGGGACTAGGTTCCTACGAGCAGTACTTC. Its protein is CSVIPGLGSYEQYF.

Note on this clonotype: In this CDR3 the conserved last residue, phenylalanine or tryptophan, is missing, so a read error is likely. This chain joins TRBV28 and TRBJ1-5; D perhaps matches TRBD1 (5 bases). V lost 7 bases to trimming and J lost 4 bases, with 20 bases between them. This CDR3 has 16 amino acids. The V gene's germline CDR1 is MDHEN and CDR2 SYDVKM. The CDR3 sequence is CASILTSRVTNQPQHS. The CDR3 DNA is TGTGCCAGCATTCTAACAAGCAGGGTTACTAATCAGCCCCAGCATTCT.

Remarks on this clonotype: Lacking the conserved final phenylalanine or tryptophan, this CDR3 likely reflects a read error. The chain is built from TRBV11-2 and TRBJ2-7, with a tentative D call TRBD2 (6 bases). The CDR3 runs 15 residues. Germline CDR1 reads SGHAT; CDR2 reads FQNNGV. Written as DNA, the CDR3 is TGTACCAGCACAGATGGGGCGGGAACCGATGGGCAGCAGTACTTA. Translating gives CTSTDGAGTDGQQYL.

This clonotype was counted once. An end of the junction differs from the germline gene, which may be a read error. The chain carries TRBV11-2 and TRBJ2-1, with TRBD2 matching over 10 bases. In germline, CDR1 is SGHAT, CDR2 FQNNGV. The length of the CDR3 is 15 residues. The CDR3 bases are TGTGCCAACAGCACAGCCAGGACTAGCGGCAATGAGCAGTTCTTC. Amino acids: CANSTARTSGNEQFF.

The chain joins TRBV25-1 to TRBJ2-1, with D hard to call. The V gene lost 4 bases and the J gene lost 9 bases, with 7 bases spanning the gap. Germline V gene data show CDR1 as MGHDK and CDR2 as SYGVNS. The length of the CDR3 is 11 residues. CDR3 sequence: CASSVFVEQFF. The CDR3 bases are TGTGCCAGCAGTGTCTTCGTTGAGCAGTTCTTC. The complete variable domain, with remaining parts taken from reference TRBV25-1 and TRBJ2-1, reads EADIYQTPRYLVIGTGKKITLECSQTMGHDKMYWYQQDPGMELHLIHYSYGVNSTEKGDLSSESTVSRIRTEHFPLTLESARPSHTSQYLCASSVFVEQFFGPGTRLTVL.

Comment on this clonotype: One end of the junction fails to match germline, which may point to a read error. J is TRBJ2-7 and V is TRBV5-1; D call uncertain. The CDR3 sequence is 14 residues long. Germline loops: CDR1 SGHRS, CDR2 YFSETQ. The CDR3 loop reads CASSAEDGTYQQYF. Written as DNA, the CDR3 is TGCGCCAGCAGCGCTGAGGACGGAACCTACCAGCAGTACTTC.

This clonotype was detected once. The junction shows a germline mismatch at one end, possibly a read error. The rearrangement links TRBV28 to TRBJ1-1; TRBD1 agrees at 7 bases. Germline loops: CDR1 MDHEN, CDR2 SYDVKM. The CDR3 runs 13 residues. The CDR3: CASSHRGQVGALF. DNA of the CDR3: TGTGCCAGCAGTCACCGAGGACAGGTTGGAGCTCTCTTT.

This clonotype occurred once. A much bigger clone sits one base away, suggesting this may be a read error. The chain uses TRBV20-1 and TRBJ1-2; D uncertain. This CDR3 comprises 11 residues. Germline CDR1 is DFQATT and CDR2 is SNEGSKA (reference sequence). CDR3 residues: CRARVGPGYTF. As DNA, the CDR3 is TGCAGAGCTAGAGTCGGACCTGGCTACACCTTC.

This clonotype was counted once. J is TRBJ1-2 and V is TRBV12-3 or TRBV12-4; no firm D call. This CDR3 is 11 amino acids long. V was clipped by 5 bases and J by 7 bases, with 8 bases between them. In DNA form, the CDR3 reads TGTGCCAGCAGTGTAGGGAGTGGCTACACCTTC. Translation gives CASSVGSGYTF.

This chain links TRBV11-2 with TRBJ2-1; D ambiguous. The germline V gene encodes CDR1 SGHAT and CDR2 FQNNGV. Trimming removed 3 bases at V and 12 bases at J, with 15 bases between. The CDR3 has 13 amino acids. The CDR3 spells CASSLETGAGQFF. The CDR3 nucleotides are TGTGCCAGCAGCTTGGAGACTGGCGCAGGGCAGTTCTTC.

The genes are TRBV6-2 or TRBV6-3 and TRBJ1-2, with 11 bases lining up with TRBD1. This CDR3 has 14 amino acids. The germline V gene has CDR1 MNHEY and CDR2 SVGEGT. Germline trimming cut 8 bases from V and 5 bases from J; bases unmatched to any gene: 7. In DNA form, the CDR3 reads TGTGCCAGCGCAGGGGACAGGGGGATTTATGGCTACACCTTC. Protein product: CASAGDRGIYGYTF.

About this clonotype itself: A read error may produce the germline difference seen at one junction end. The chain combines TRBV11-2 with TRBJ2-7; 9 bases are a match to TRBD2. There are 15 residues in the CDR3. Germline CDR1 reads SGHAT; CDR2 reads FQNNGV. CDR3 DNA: TGTGCCAGCAGCCGCGCAAATAGCGGGAGTTACGAACAGTACTTC. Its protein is CASSRANSGSYEQYF.

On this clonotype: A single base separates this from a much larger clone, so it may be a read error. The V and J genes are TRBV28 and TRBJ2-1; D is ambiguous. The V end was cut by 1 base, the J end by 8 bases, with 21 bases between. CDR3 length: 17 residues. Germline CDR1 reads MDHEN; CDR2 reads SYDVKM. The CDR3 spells CASSLLRAAEVADEQFF. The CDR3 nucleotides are TGTGCCAGCAGTTTATTAAGGGCGGCGGAAGTTGCGGATGAGCAGTTCTTC.

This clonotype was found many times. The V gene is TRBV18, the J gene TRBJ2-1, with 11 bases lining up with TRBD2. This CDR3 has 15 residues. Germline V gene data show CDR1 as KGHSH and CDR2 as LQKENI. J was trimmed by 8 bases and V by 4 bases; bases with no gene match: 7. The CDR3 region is CASSRTTSGSDEQFF. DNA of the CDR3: TGTGCCAGCTCACGGACAACTAGCGGGAGCGATGAGCAGTTCTTC.

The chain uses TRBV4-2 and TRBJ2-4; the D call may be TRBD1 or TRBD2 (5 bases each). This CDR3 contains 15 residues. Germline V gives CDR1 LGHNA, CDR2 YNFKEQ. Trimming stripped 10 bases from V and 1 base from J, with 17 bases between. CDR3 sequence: CATSQEGTAKNIQYF. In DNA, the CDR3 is TGTGCCACCAGTCAAGAAGGGACGGCCAAAAACATTCAGTACTTC.

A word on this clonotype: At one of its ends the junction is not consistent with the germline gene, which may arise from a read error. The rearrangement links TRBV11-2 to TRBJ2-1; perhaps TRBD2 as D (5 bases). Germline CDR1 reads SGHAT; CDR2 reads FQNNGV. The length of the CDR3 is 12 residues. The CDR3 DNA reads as TGTGCCAGCAGCTCTAGCCCCACAATGGGCCTCTTC. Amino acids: CASSSSPTMGLF.

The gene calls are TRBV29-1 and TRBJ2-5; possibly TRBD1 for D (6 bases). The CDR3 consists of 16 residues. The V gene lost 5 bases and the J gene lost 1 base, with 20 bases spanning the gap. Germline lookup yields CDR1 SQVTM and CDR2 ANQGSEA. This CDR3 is CSVLPYNREIQETQYF. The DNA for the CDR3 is TGCAGCGTTCTCCCGTATAACAGGGAAATCCAAGAGACCCAGTACTTC. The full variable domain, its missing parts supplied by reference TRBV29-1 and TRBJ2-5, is SAVISQKPSRDICQRGTSLTIQCQVDSQVTMMFWYRQQPGQSLTLIATANQGSEATYESGFVIDKFPISRPNLTFSTLTVSNMSPEDSSIYLCSVLPYNREIQETQYFGPGTRLLVL.

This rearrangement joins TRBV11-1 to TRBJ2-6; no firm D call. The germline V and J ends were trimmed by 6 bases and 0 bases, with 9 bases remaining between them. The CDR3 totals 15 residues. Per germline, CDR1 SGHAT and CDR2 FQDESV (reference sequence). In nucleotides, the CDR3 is TGTGCCAGCAGTAAACAGAACTCTGGGGCCAACGTCCTGACTTTC. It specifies CASSKQNSGANVLTF.

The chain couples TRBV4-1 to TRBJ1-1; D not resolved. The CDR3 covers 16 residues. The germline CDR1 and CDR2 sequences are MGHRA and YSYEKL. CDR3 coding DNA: TGCGCGAGTAGCCAAGATCTCTACGGGGTCGACACTGAAGCTTTCTTT. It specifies CASSQDLYGVDTEAFF.

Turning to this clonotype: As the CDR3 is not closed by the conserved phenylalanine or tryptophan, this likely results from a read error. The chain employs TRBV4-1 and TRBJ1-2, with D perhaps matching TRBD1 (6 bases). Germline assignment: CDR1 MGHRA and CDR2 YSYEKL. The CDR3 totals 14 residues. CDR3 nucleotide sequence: TGCACCAGCAGCCAAGGAGGGGGGGACTATGGCTACACCTCC. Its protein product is CTSSQGGGDYGYTS.

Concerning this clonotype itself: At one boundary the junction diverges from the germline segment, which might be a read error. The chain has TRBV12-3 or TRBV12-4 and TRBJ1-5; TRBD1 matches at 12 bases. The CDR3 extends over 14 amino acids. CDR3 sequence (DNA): TGTGCCAGGAGAGGGACAGGGGGCAACCAGCCCCAGCATTTT. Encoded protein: CARRGTGGNQPQHF.